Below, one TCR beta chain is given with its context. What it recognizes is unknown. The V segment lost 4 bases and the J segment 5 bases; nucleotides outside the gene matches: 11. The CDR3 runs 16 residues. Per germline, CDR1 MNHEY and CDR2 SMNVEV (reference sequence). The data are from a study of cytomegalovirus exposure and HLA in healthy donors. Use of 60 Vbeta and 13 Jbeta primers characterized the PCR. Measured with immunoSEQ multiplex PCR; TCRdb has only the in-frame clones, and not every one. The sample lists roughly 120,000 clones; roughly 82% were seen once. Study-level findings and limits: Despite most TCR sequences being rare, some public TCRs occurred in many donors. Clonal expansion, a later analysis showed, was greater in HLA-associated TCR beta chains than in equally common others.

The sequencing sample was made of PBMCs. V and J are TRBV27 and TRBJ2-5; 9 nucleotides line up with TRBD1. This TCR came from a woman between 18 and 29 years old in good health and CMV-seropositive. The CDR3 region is CASSSTWTGDRETQYF. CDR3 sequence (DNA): TGTGCCAGCAGTTCCACTTGGACAGGGGATAGGGAGACCCAGTACTTC.